The 24 T cell receptor beta chains reported below all come from one sample, sequenced in a study of blood T cell repertoires in COVID-19. The protocol was immunoSEQ multiplex PCR, while the TCRdb copy is restricted to in-frame clones and leaves out a portion. This sample has 110,000 or so clones, with 80% to 90% found just once. Sequenced sample: peripheral blood. Receptor source: a woman aged 50 to 65 with acute or convalescent COVID-19.

The chain is built from TRBV9 and TRBJ2-3; TRBD2 is a possible D gene (5 bases). Germline CDR1 SGDLS, CDR2 YYNGEE. The CDR3 is 15 residues long. Deletions cut 1 base from V and 7 bases from J, with 16 bases between. This chain's CDR3 is CASSVLPRAEHTQYF. DNA for the CDR3: TGTGCCAGCAGCGTATTACCGCGGGCTGAACATACGCAGTATTTT.

V usage is TRBV28 and J usage is TRBJ1-1; maybe TRBD1 (5 bases). Germline V CDR1 and CDR2: MDHEN, SYDVKM. Deletions cut 3 bases from V and 5 bases from J, with 19 bases between. This CDR3 comprises 16 residues. For the CDR3, the DNA is TGTGCCAGCAGTTTGGGCCCAGGGAGGGGTCGTACTGAAGCTTTCTTT. It codes for CASSLGPGRGRTEAFF.

The rearrangement links TRBV6-5 to TRBJ1-4; a weak D match, TRBD1 (6 bases). V was shortened by 0 bases and J by 3 bases, with 11 bases between the two germline ends. Germline CDR1 is MNHEY and CDR2 is SVGAGI. The CDR3 covers 16 residues. Written as DNA, the CDR3 is TGTGCCAGCAGTTACTCACAGGGTCAGGCTAATGAAAAACTGTTTTTT. Residues: CASSYSQGQANEKLFF.

This clone is a singleton in its sample. V and J are TRBV28 and TRBJ1-2; 10 positions agree with TRBD1. Germline V gene sequence: CDR1 MDHEN, CDR2 SYDVKM. This CDR3 has 16 residues. Trimming cost V 5 bases and J 8 bases; bases outside gene matches: 14. CDR3 in amino acids: CASSLDRGPSNWGYTF. Written as DNA, the CDR3 is TGTGCCAGCAGTCTAGACAGGGGGCCTTCCAATTGGGGCTACACCTTC.

The J gene is TRBJ2-7, the V gene TRBV11-3, with 14 bases that match TRBD2. The CDR3 sequence is 15 residues long. Germline assignment: CDR1 SGHNT and CDR2 YENEEA. Trimming at V came to 6 bases and at J to 5 bases, leaving 6 bases not matched to a gene. The CDR3 here is CASSSGLAGGHEQYF. The DNA for the CDR3 is TGTGCCAGCAGTTCCGGACTAGCGGGGGGCCACGAGCAGTACTTC.

The chain employs TRBV7-3 and TRBJ1-2; 8 bases fit TRBD1. The CDR3 has 12 residues. CDR1 SGHTA and CDR2 FQGTGA come from the germline V gene. After removal of 9 bases from V and 10 bases from J, the junction contained 10 bases not matched to a gene. The CDR3 nucleotides read TGTGCCAGTTCCGGGCAGGGGGCTGACTACACCTTC. Protein sequence: CASSGQGADYTF. The full variable domain, with the rest looked up from reference TRBV7-3 and TRBJ1-2, is GAGVSQTPSNKVTEKGKYVELRCDPISGHTALYWYRQSLGQGPEFLIYFQGTGAADDSGLPNDRFFAVRPEGSVSTLKIQRTERGDSAVYLCASSGQGADYTFGSGTRLTVV.

This clone was observed a single time. CDR3 region: CASSSQGTGEQYF. CDR3 bases: TGTGCCAGCAGTTCGCAGGGTACGGGCGAGCAGTACTTC. The genes are TRBV6-5 and TRBJ2-7; TRBD1 is a possible D gene (5 bases). V lost 4 bases and J 6 bases, leaving 13 bases between the germline ends. The CDR3 contains 13 residues. Germline V CDR1 and CDR2: MNHEY, SVGAGI.

J is TRBJ2-7 and V is TRBV18, with 7 bases aligning to TRBD1. This CDR3 region has 13 residues. The trim removed 3 bases at V and 7 bases at J, leaving 6 bases unmatched. Germline V gene lookup returns CDR1 KGHSH and CDR2 LQKENI. The CDR3 DNA reads TGTGCCAGCTCACCCACGACAGGGAAAGAGCAGTACTTC. Protein: CASSPTTGKEQYF. The full variable domain, with the rest looked up from reference TRBV18 and TRBJ2-7, is NAGVMQNPRHLVRRRGQEARLRCSPMKGHSHVYWYRQLPEEGLKFMVYLQKENIIDESGMPKERFSAEFPKEGPSILRIQQVVRGDSAAYFCASSPTTGKEQYFGPGTRLTVT.

The chain recombines TRBV28 with TRBJ1-6; TRBD1 agrees at 10 bases. Germline assignment: CDR1 MDHEN and CDR2 SYDVKM. CDR3 size: 17 residues. Trimming took 6 bases from V and 0 from J; bases not matched to a gene: 5. CDR3 DNA sequence: TGTGCCAGCAGCCGAGGGACAGGGGTCTCCTATAATTCACCCCTCCACTTT. This codes for CASSRGTGVSYNSPLHF. Full variable domain (missing parts from reference TRBV28 and TRBJ1-6): DVKVTQSSRYLVKRTGEKVFLECVQDMDHENMFWYRQDPGLGLRLIYFSYDVKMKEKGDIPEGYSVSREKKERFSLILESASTNQTSMYLCASSRGTGVSYNSPLHFGNGTRLTVT.

The V call is TRBV19, the J call TRBJ2-5; 8 positions match TRBD1. V lost 5 bases and J lost 1; bases outside the gene matches: 3. CDR1 and CDR2 (germline): LNHDA, SQIVND (reference sequence). CDR3 length: 14 amino acids. The CDR3 region has the DNA TGTGCCAGTAGTCTTGGACAGGGCCAAGAGACCCAGTACTTC. Amino acids: CASSLGQGQETQYF.

V is TRBV28 and J is TRBJ1-2; 8 bases fit TRBD1. Trimming took 5 bases from V and 4 from J; bases not matched to a gene: 12. Looked up from germline, CDR1 is MDHEN and CDR2 is SYDVKM. The CDR3 is 16 amino acids. The CDR3 region is CASSPRTGRGAYGYTF. The DNA of the CDR3 is TGTGCCAGCAGTCCTCGGACAGGGAGAGGGGCCTATGGCTACACCTTC.

This clone showed up just once. The chain employs TRBV18 and TRBJ1-6, with a weak D call TRBD1 (5 bases). Trimming shortened V by 4 bases and J by 7 bases, and 23 bases separated the two germline ends. The CDR3 extends over 18 amino acids. Germline assignment: CDR1 KGHSH and CDR2 LQKENI. In DNA, the CDR3 is TGTGCCAGCTCACTCGGGGCCTGGCGGGGGTCCCGCAATTCACCCCTCCACTTT. Its translation: CASSLGAWRGSRNSPLHF.

The rearrangement links TRBV15 to TRBJ2-7; a weak D match, TRBD1 (7 bases). The CDR3 is 13 residues long. The V gene lost 8 bases and the J gene lost 7 bases, with 18 bases spanning the gap. Germline lookup yields CDR1 LNHNV and CDR2 YYDKDF (reference sequence). CDR3 bases: TGTGCCACCGGGAGGACAGGACAGAAAGAGCAGTACTTC. It encodes CATGRTGQKEQYF. Together with reference TRBV15 and TRBJ2-7, the CDR3 gives the full variable domain: DAMVIQNPRYQVTQFGKPVTLSCSQTLNHNVMYWYQQKSSQAPKLLFHYYDKDFNNEADTPDNFQSRRPNTSFCFLDIRSPGLGDTAMYLCATGRTGQKEQYFGPGTRLTVT.

This chain connects TRBV11-2 to TRBJ2-7; D possibly corresponds to TRBD2 (6 bases). CDR3 length: 16 residues. V lost 5 bases, J lost 7 bases, and 24 bases lay in between. Germline V lookup: CDR1 SGHAT, CDR2 FQNNGV. CDR3 in DNA: TGTGCCAGCAGCGCGTATATAGCGGAGCCCGTGTCGGAGCAGTACTTC. Translation: CASSAYIAEPVSEQYF.

The V gene is TRBV7-2, the J gene TRBJ1-5; D is possibly TRBD1 (5 bases). Trimming pared 2 bases from V and 0 bases from J, leaving 17 bases between. The CDR3 length is 18 residues. Germline loops: CDR1 SGHTA, CDR2 FQGNSA. CDR3 DNA sequence: TGTGCCAGCAGCTTAACCCCCTTCAGGGACTTTAGCAATCAGCCCCAGCATTTT. It specifies CASSLTPFRDFSNQPQHF.

The chain employs TRBV28 and TRBJ2-1; 9 nucleotides align to TRBD1. Looked up from germline, CDR1 is MDHEN and CDR2 is SYDVKM. V was clipped by 1 base and J by 8 bases; unmatched bases: 3. The CDR3 has 14 residues. The CDR3 spells CASSLLDRGHEQFF. CDR3 in DNA: TGTGCCAGCAGTTTATTGGACAGGGGACATGAGCAGTTCTTC.

This chain links TRBV6-1 with TRBJ2-5; 7 bases agree with TRBD2. The CDR3 totals 17 residues. V was clipped by 2 bases and J by 2 bases; unmatched bases: 11. From germline, CDR1 is MNHNS and CDR2 SASEGT. The CDR3 DNA reads TGTGCCAGCAGTGAAATTATGAGACTAGCCCCGCAAGAGACCCAGTACTTC. Its protein product is CASSEIMRLAPQETQYF.

V usage is TRBV28 and J usage is TRBJ1-1; 8 nucleotides agree with TRBD1. The CDR3 sequence is 15 residues long. After removal of 2 bases from V and 3 bases from J, the junction contained 5 bases not matched to a gene. Germline V gene lookup returns CDR1 MDHEN and CDR2 SYDVKM. CDR3 sequence (DNA): TGTGCCAGCAGTTTAGGGTCAGGGGGCCACACTGAAGCTTTCTTT. It translates to CASSLGSGGHTEAFF.

Written as DNA, the CDR3 is TGTGCCAGCAGCCCGCGGCCCAGGGGACAAGAGACCCAGTACTTC. This codes for CASSPRPRGQETQYF. V is TRBV11-2 and J is TRBJ2-5; D is possibly TRBD1 (6 bases). The CDR3 sequence is 15 residues long. Germline lookup yields CDR1 SGHAT and CDR2 FQNNGV. V lost 5 bases, J lost 2 bases, and 15 bases lay in between.

V gene TRBV7-6 combines with J gene TRBJ1-1, with 8 positions matching TRBD1. CDR3 length equals 16 residues. Germline V gene lookup returns CDR1 SGHVS and CDR2 FNYEAQ. J gave up 11 bases and V 4 bases, and 18 bases lay outside the gene matches. The CDR3 DNA follows: TGTGCCAGCAGCTCCATAAAAGGACAGGGTAGGCTTTTGGCTTTCTTT. This codes for CASSSIKGQGRLLAFF.

The chain joins TRBV24-1 to TRBJ2-6; the D gene is possibly TRBD1 (5 bases). This CDR3 comprises 14 residues. Germline lookup yields CDR1 KGHDR and CDR2 SFDVKD. The V gene lost 7 bases and the J gene lost 2 bases, with 8 bases spanning the gap. The CDR3 spells CATSPRAGANVLTF. CDR3 in DNA: TGTGCCACCAGCCCCAGGGCTGGGGCCAACGTCCTGACTTTC.

The chain joins TRBV15 to TRBJ1-1, with D unclear. Trimming removed 1 base from V and 6 bases from J, with 12 bases in between. This CDR3 is built from 14 residues. CDR1 is LNHNV, CDR2 YYDKDF, per germline (reference sequence). In nucleotides, the CDR3 is TGTGCCACCAGCAGAGGCCCTAGCTCCCCTGAAGCTTTCTTT. Its translation is CATSRGPSSPEAFF. Full variable domain (outside the CDR3, taken from reference TRBV15 and TRBJ1-1): DAMVIQNPRYQVTQFGKPVTLSCSQTLNHNVMYWYQQKSSQAPKLLFHYYDKDFNNEADTPDNFQSRRPNTSFCFLDIRSPGLGDTAMYLCATSRGPSSPEAFFGQGTRLTVV.

The rearrangement joins TRBV5-5 to TRBJ2-1; 8 nucleotides align to TRBD1. The germline V gene encodes CDR1 SGHKS and CDR2 YYEKEE (reference sequence). V gave up 4 bases and J gave up 2 bases; unmatched junction bases: 5. This CDR3 comprises 15 residues. As DNA, the CDR3 is TGTGCCAGCAGCGATGCGGGACAGGCCTACAATGAGCAGTTCTTC. Translating gives CASSDAGQAYNEQFF.

The chain employs TRBV19 and TRBJ1-1; the D is unclear. V lost 2 bases and J 3 bases, leaving 7 bases between the germline ends. This CDR3 comprises 13 residues. From germline, CDR1 is LNHDA and CDR2 SQIVND (reference sequence). CDR3 protein: CASSIRGDTEAFF. The CDR3 nucleotides are TGTGCCAGTAGTATACGAGGTGACACTGAAGCTTTCTTT.